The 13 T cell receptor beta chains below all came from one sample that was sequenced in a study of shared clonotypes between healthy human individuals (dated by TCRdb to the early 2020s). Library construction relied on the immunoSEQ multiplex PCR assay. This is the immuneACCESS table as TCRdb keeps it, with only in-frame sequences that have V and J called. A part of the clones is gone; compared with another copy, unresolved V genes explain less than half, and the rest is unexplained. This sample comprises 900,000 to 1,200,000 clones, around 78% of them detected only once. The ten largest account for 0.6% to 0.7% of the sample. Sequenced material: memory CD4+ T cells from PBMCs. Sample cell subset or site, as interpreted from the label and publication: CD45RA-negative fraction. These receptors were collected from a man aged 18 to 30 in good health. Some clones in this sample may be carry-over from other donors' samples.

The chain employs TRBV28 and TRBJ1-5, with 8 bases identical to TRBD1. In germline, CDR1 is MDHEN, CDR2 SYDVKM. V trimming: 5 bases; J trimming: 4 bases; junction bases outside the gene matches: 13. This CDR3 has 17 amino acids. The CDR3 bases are TGTGCCAGCAGTCACATGAAATCAGGGGGCCCTAATCAGCCCCAGCATTTT. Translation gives CASSHMKSGGPNQPQHF.

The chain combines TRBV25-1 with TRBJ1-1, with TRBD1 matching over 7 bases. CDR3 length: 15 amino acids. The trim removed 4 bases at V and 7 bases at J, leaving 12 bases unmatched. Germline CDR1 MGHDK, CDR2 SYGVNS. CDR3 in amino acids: CASSGAETGPSEAFF. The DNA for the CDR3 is TGTGCCAGCAGTGGTGCCGAGACAGGGCCTAGTGAAGCTTTCTTT.

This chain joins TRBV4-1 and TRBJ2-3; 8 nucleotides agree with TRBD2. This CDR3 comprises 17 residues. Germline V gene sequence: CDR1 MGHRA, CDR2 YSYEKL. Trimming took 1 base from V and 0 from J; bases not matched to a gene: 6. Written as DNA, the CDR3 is TGCGCCAGCAGCCAAGGAGCGACTAGCGAGAGCACAGATACGCAGTATTTT. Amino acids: CASSQGATSESTDTQYF.

The CDR3 loop reads CAVQGTYEQYF. The DNA for the CDR3 is TGTGCCGTACAGGGGACCTACGAGCAGTACTTC. The chain uses TRBV28 and TRBJ2-7; 7 nucleotides line up with TRBD1. V shed 11 bases and J 2 bases; nucleotides not matched to a gene: 3. Germline-derived CDR1 and CDR2 are MDHEN and SYDVKM. The CDR3 is 11 amino acids.

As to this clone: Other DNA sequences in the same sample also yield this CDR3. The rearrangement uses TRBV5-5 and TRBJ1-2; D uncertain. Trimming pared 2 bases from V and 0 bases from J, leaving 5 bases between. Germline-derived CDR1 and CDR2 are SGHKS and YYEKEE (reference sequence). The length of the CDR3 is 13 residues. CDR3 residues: CASSFRSNYGYTF. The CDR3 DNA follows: TGTGCCAGCAGCTTCCGTTCTAACTATGGCTACACCTTC. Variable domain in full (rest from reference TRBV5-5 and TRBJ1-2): DAGVTQSPTHLIKTRGQQVTLRCSPISGHKSVSWYQQVLGQGPQFIFQYYEKEERGRGNFPDRFSARQFPNYSSELNVNALLLGDSALYLCASSFRSNYGYTFGSGTRLTVV.

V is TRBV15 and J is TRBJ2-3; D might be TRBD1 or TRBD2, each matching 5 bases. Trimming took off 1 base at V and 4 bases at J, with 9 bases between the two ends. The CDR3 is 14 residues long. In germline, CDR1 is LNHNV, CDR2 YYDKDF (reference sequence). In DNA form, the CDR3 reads TGTGCCACCAGCAGAGTACAGGAGGCAGATACGCAGTATTTT. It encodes CATSRVQEADTQYF.

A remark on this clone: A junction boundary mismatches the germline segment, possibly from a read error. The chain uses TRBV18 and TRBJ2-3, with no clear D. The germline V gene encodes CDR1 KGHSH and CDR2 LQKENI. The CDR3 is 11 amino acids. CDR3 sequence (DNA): TGTGCCAGCTCAAAAGCTCCATCTCTCTTTTTT. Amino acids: CASSKAPSLFF.

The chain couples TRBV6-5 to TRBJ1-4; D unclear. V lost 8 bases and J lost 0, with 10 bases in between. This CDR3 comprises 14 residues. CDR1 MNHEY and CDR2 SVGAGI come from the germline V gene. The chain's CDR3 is CASALSATNEKLFF. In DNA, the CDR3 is TGTGCCAGCGCCTTAAGTGCAACTAATGAAAAACTGTTTTTT.

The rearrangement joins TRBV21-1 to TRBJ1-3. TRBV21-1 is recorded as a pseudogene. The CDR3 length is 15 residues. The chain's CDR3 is CASSNDGEIGNTIYF. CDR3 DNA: TGTGCCAGCAGCAACGACGGGGAGATTGGAAACACCATATATTTT.

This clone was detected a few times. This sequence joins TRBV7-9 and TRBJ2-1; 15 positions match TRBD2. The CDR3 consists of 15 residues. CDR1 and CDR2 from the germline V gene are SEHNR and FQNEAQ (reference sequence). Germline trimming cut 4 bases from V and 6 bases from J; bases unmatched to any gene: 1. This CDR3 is CASSWTSGRANEQFF. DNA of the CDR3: TGTGCCAGCAGCTGGACTAGCGGGAGGGCCAATGAGCAGTTCTTC.

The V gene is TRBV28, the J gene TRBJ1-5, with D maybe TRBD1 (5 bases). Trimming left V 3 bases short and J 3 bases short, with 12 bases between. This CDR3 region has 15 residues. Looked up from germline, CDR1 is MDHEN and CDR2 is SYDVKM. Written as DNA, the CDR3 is TGTGCCAGCAGTTTCCCTAGACAGCTCAATCAGCCCCAGCATTTT. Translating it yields CASSFPRQLNQPQHF.

The CDR3 is CASSPKDREGEKLFF. CDR3 DNA sequence: TGTGCCAGCAGCCCAAAGGACAGGGAGGGCGAAAAACTGTTTTTT. The chain joins TRBV7-9 to TRBJ1-4; 8 bases fit TRBD1. CDR1 is SEHNR and CDR2 is FQNEAQ in the germline V gene (reference sequence). J was trimmed by 8 bases and V by 5 bases; bases with no gene match: 10. This CDR3 has 15 residues. The whole variable domain, filled in from reference TRBV7-9 and TRBJ1-4, reads DTGVSQNPRHKITKRGQNVTFRCDPISEHNRLYWYRQTLGQGPEFLTYFQNEAQLEKSRLLSDRFSAERPKGSFSTLEIQRTEQGDSAMYLCASSPKDREGEKLFFGSGTQLSVL.

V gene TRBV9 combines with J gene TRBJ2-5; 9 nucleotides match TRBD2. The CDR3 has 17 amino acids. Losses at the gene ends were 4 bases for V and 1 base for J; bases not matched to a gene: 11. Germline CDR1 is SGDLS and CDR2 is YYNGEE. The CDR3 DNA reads TGTGCCAGCAGCCCAAGAAGGCTAGCGGGGCCCCAAGAGACCCAGTACTTC. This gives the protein CASSPRRLAGPQETQYF.